Listed here are 32 T cell receptor beta chains from one sample, sequenced in a study of control samples from healthy donors and cancer patients. Method: immunoSEQ multiplex PCR; TCRdb's copy keeps in-frame clones and lacks some. The table shows roughly 130,000 clones, with approximately 90% occurring only once. The sample was blood. These receptors were obtained from a man younger than 35 in good health.

This sequence joins TRBV6-1 and TRBJ2-3; D tentatively reads TRBD1 or TRBD2 (5 bases each). This CDR3 region has 16 residues. Trimming cost V 4 bases and J 1 base, with 15 bases left between them. Germline V gives CDR1 MNHNS, CDR2 SASEGT. The CDR3 DNA is TGTGCCAGCAGTGGGCGGCGTGGGACCCGCACAGATACGCAGTATTTT. This gives the protein CASSGRRGTRTDTQYF.

This clone was counted a few times. The chain joins TRBV9 to TRBJ2-1; D possibly corresponds to TRBD2 (5 bases). This CDR3 spans 14 amino acids. Trimming stripped 0 bases from V and 5 bases from J, with 9 bases between. Germline V gives CDR1 SGDLS, CDR2 YYNGEE. CDR3 in DNA: TGTGCCAGCAGCGTAGATCTAGCTCACAATGAGCAGTTCTTC. Protein sequence: CASSVDLAHNEQFF.

CDR3 region: CSVVAGGGYGYTF. CDR3 coding DNA: TGCAGCGTTGTCGCAGGGGGAGGGTATGGCTACACCTTC. This chain links TRBV29-1 with TRBJ1-2; 7 bases are shared with TRBD1. Germline V lookup: CDR1 SQVTM, CDR2 ANQGSEA. V gave up 4 bases and J gave up 5 bases; unmatched junction bases: 7. This CDR3 is 13 amino acids long.

The chain uses TRBV4-1 and TRBJ1-4; 8 positions agree with TRBD1. CDR3 size: 15 residues. Germline V lookup: CDR1 MGHRA, CDR2 YSYEKL. Germline trimming cut 4 bases from V and 1 base from J; bases unmatched to any gene: 2. CDR3 loop: CASSPTGGTNEKLFF. The CDR3 DNA reads TGCGCCAGCAGCCCCACAGGGGGAACTAATGAAAAACTGTTTTTT.

This clone was seen once. This rearrangement joins TRBV10-1 to TRBJ2-3, with 7 bases fitting TRBD1. The CDR3 sequence is 15 residues long. Looked up from germline, CDR1 is WNHNN and CDR2 is SYGVQD (reference sequence). The junction had 11 bases not matched to a gene; V was cut back by 5 bases and J by 6 bases. The CDR3 nucleotides read TGCGCCAGCAGTCCAACAGGGGCCGGAGCGGATACGCAGTATTTT. Translation gives CASSPTGAGADTQYF.

The chain combines TRBV4-1 with TRBJ1-4; D not resolved. The germline V gene encodes CDR1 MGHRA and CDR2 YSYEKL. V dropped 5 bases and J dropped 0 bases, with 16 bases sitting between them. The CDR3 runs to 17 residues. CDR3 DNA sequence: TGCGCCAGCAGCTACCGTATGGTGGAAACAACTAATGAAAAACTGTTTTTT. This translates into CASSYRMVETTNEKLFF.

The V gene is TRBV3-1 (or the pseudogene TRBV3-2), the J gene TRBJ1-6; D might be TRBD1 (5 bases). This CDR3 comprises 14 residues. CDR1 and CDR2 (germline): LGHDT, YNNKEL (reference sequence). Trimming removed 7 bases at V and 10 bases at J, with 17 bases between. The CDR3 coding sequence is TGTGCCAGCACCCCGGGGACCGGCGGGTCACCCCTCCACTTT. Its protein is CASTPGTGGSPLHF.

V is TRBV24-1 and J is TRBJ2-2, with 7 bases fitting TRBD1. CDR1 is KGHDR and CDR2 is SFDVKD in the germline V gene. Trimming cost V 3 bases and J 4 bases; bases outside gene matches: 10. The CDR3 contains 17 residues. CDR3 region: CATSDGSTGDFTGELFF. In DNA, the CDR3 is TGTGCCACCAGTGATGGTAGTACAGGGGATTTCACCGGGGAGCTGTTTTTT.

The rearrangement joins TRBV15 to TRBJ1-5, with D perhaps matching TRBD1 (5 bases). The CDR3 spans 14 residues. CDR1 and CDR2 (germline): LNHNV, YYDKDF (reference sequence). V lost 0 bases and J 7 bases, leaving 10 bases between the germline ends. The CDR3 nucleotides read TGTGCCACCAGCAGAGATAGGGGTAACCAGCCCCAGCATTTT. This gives the protein CATSRDRGNQPQHF. The full variable domain, completed using reference TRBV15 and TRBJ1-5, is DAMVIQNPRYQVTQFGKPVTLSCSQTLNHNVMYWYQQKSSQAPKLLFHYYDKDFNNEADTPDNFQSRRPNTSFCFLDIRSPGLGDTAMYLCATSRDRGNQPQHFGDGTRLSIL.

This chain joins TRBV7-2 and TRBJ1-2, with a tentative D call TRBD1 (5 bases). Germline V gene data show CDR1 as SGHTA and CDR2 as FQGNSA. V dropped 1 base and J dropped 2 bases, with 8 bases sitting between them. The CDR3 runs 14 residues. The CDR3 sequence: CASSLDAGNYGYTF. CDR3 nucleotides: TGTGCCAGCAGCTTAGATGCAGGGAACTATGGCTACACCTTC.

This chain joins TRBV9 and TRBJ1-3, with 7 bases fitting TRBD1. Germline lookup yields CDR1 SGDLS and CDR2 YYNGEE. This CDR3 region has 15 residues. With V trimmed by 2 bases and J by 0 bases, 2 bases remained unmatched. CDR3 nucleotide sequence: TGTGCCAGCAGCGTCTCAGGGGGCTCTGGAAACACCATATATTTT. This translates into CASSVSGGSGNTIYF.

This clone was seen a single time. The J gene is TRBJ2-3, the V gene TRBV10-1; TRBD1 agrees at 7 bases. J was trimmed by 4 bases and V by 3 bases; bases with no gene match: 4. CDR1 and CDR2 from the germline V gene are WNHNN and SYGVQD (reference sequence). The CDR3 extends over 14 amino acids. The CDR3 DNA is TGCGCCAGCAGTGACGGGACAGCTTCAGATACGCAGTATTTT. Encoded protein: CASSDGTASDTQYF.

The V and J genes are TRBV27 and TRBJ1-5; 9 nucleotides match TRBD1. The CDR3 has 15 amino acids. Trimming at V came to 3 bases and at J to 4 bases, leaving 4 bases not matched to a gene. Germline V gene sequence: CDR1 MNHEY, CDR2 SMNVEV (reference sequence). The CDR3 DNA follows: TGTGCCAGCAGTTTCGGCGGGACAGGGAATCAGCCCCAGCATTTT. Protein product: CASSFGGTGNQPQHF.

The chain carries TRBV10-3 and TRBJ2-5, with D perhaps matching TRBD1 (6 bases). Germline V lookup: CDR1 ENHRY, CDR2 SYGVKD. This CDR3 comprises 14 residues. V lost 10 bases and J lost 3, with 18 bases in between. The CDR3 DNA sequence: TGTGCCACTACAACGGCAGCAGGGGAAGAGACCCAGTACTTC. It is translated as CATTTAAGEETQYF.

This chain uses TRBV30 with TRBJ1-1; TRBD1 is a possible D gene (5 bases). Trimming took 0 bases from V and 3 from J, leaving 8 bases between them. Per germline, CDR1 GTSNPN and CDR2 SVGIG (reference sequence). This CDR3 is 13 amino acids long. The CDR3 nucleotides read TGTGCCTGGAGTGTACAGGAGCACACTGAAGCTTTCTTT. It specifies CAWSVQEHTEAFF.

V gene TRBV6-6 combines with J gene TRBJ1-6, with 7 positions matching TRBD1. Germline lookup yields CDR1 MNHNY and CDR2 SVGAGI (reference sequence). The CDR3 extends over 16 amino acids. J lost 7 bases, V lost 5 bases, and 11 bases had no gene match. The CDR3 DNA is TGTGCCAGCAGTACGGACAGGACGGGAACCAATTCACCCCTCCACTTT. Amino acid sequence: CASSTDRTGTNSPLHF.

This clone was counted a few times. The rearrangement links TRBV7-9 to TRBJ2-5, with 8 nucleotides matching TRBD2. The germline gives CDR1 SEHNR, CDR2 FQNEAQ (reference sequence). With 2 bases clipped from V and 1 base from J, the junction kept 6 bases outside the gene matches. The CDR3 length is 16 residues. The CDR3 nucleotides are TGTGCCAGCAGCTTATGGCGGGGGGCCTTCCAAGAGACCCAGTACTTC. Translation: CASSLWRGAFQETQYF.

J is TRBJ1-2 and V is TRBV12-5, with D possibly TRBD1 on 5 matching bases. Trimming took off 6 bases at V and 7 bases at J, with 9 bases between the two ends. Germline V gene lookup returns CDR1 LGHNT and CDR2 FRNRAP. CDR3 length equals 11 residues. The CDR3: CASGWGGGYTF. The CDR3 DNA reads as TGTGCTAGTGGATGGGGGGGTGGCTACACCTTC.

This chain links TRBV5-4 with TRBJ2-3; D perhaps matches TRBD2 (5 bases). Germline V gene lookup returns CDR1 SGHNT and CDR2 YYREEE (reference sequence). The CDR3 length is 14 residues. V was trimmed by 5 bases and J by 0 bases, leaving 10 bases between them. CDR3 bases: TGTGCCAGCAGGGCGGGCCGTAGCACAGATACGCAGTATTTT. It specifies CASRAGRSTDTQYF.

V usage is TRBV6-5 and J usage is TRBJ2-2, with D perhaps matching TRBD1 or TRBD2 (6 bases each). CDR1 is MNHEY and CDR2 is SVGAGI in the germline V gene. The ends were cut back, 6 bases at V and 4 bases at J, with 12 bases in the middle. The CDR3 is 14 amino acids. DNA of the CDR3: TGTGCCAGCAGGGAGGGACAATTCACCGGGGAGCTGTTTTTT. Translated: CASREGQFTGELFF.

The CDR3: CAWSVARETQYF. The DNA of the CDR3 is TGTGCCTGGAGTGTAGCCCGGGAGACCCAGTACTTC. The chain links TRBV30 to TRBJ2-5, with D unresolved. From germline, CDR1 is GTSNPN and CDR2 SVGIG (reference sequence). The CDR3 runs 12 residues. The V gene lost 0 bases and the J gene lost 5 bases, with 7 bases spanning the gap.

The rearrangement joins TRBV4-2 to TRBJ2-1, with 7 bases identical to TRBD2. Germline V gives CDR1 LGHNA, CDR2 YNFKEQ. V trimming: 0 bases; J trimming: 9 bases; junction bases outside the gene matches: 14. The CDR3 length is 17 residues. The CDR3 here is CASSQDLGSGVGAEQFF. The CDR3 DNA is TGTGCCAGCAGCCAAGATCTAGGGAGCGGGGTAGGGGCTGAGCAGTTCTTC.

V and J are TRBV5-5 and TRBJ2-3; D is uncertain. Per germline, CDR1 SGHKS and CDR2 YYEKEE (reference sequence). CDR3 length: 12 amino acids. Trimming cost V 0 bases and J 3 bases, with 2 bases left between them. The CDR3 reads CASSLDTDTQYF. DNA for the CDR3: TGTGCCAGCAGCTTGGATACAGATACGCAGTATTTT.

V gene TRBV12-3 or TRBV12-4 combines with J gene TRBJ1-2; 8 bases line up with TRBD1. This CDR3 comprises 13 residues. V trimming: 6 bases; J trimming: 4 bases; junction bases outside the gene matches: 4. CDR3 amino acids: CASSRGQVYGYTF. The DNA for the CDR3 is TGTGCCAGCAGCAGGGGGCAGGTCTATGGCTACACCTTC.

This CDR3 reads CAISGPGSPNQPQHF. The CDR3 region has the DNA TGTGCCATCAGTGGGCCAGGGAGCCCCAATCAGCCCCAGCATTTT. The chain carries TRBV10-3 and TRBJ1-5; possible D gene TRBD1, 5 bases. V dropped 4 bases and J dropped 3 bases, with 13 bases sitting between them. Germline CDR1 reads ENHRY; CDR2 reads SYGVKD. This CDR3 is 15 amino acids long.

V and J are TRBV2 and TRBJ1-6, with 10 bases aligning to TRBD1. CDR1 and CDR2 (germline): SNHLY, FYNNEI. CDR3 length: 17 residues. V trimming: 6 bases; J trimming: 6 bases; junction bases outside the gene matches: 11. This CDR3 reads CASRVGRRDRGNSPLHF. CDR3 nucleotide sequence: TGTGCCAGCAGGGTGGGTAGACGGGACAGGGGTAATTCACCCCTCCACTTT.

J is TRBJ1-2 and V is TRBV10-3; D unresolved. CDR1 ENHRY and CDR2 SYGVKD come from the germline V gene. The CDR3 totals 13 residues. V gave up 10 bases and J gave up 2 bases, with 14 bases separating them. The CDR3 bases are TGTGCCAGTAGCCACGTCGGAAACTATGGCTACACCTTC. Amino acid sequence: CASSHVGNYGYTF.

The genes are TRBV30 and TRBJ1-2; D remains ambiguous. Germline V gene data show CDR1 as GTSNPN and CDR2 as SVGIG (reference sequence). This CDR3 is built from 14 residues. Trimming took 2 bases from V and 5 from J, leaving 15 bases between them. CDR3 in amino acids: CAWSLTVRVYGYTF. In DNA form, the CDR3 reads TGTGCCTGGAGTCTAACGGTACGCGTGTATGGCTACACCTTC. Drawing the rest from reference TRBV30 and TRBJ1-2, the complete variable domain is SQTIHQWPATLVQPVGSPLSLECTVEGTSNPNLYWYRQAAGRGLQLLFYSVGIGQISSEVPQNLSASRPQDRQFILSSKKLLLSDSGFYLCAWSLTVRVYGYTFGSGTRLTVV.

The rearrangement links TRBV11-2 to TRBJ2-3; 9 bases map to TRBD2. J gave up 2 bases and V 4 bases, and 4 bases lay outside the gene matches. CDR1 and CDR2 from the germline V gene are SGHAT and FQNNGV. CDR3 size: 15 residues. This chain's CDR3 is CASSSIAGATDTQYF. The CDR3 DNA follows: TGTGCCAGCAGCTCAATAGCGGGGGCCACAGATACGCAGTATTTT.

This chain joins TRBV7-3 and TRBJ2-2; the D is unclear. This CDR3 comprises 14 residues. The V end lost 4 bases, the J end lost 2 bases, and 8 bases lay between the germline ends. Germline values: CDR1 SGHTA, CDR2 FQGTGA. In nucleotides, the CDR3 is TGTGCCAGCAGCTCCGACTCCAACACCGGGGAGCTGTTTTTT. This gives the protein CASSSDSNTGELFF.

This sequence joins TRBV7-9 and TRBJ1-1; D gene uncertain. Germline CDR1 is SEHNR and CDR2 is FQNEAQ (reference sequence). The CDR3 spans 13 residues. The V end lost 5 bases, the J end lost 1 base, and 8 bases lay between the germline ends. The CDR3 region is CASSRATNTEAFF. CDR3 sequence (DNA): TGTGCCAGCAGCCGAGCTACGAACACTGAAGCTTTCTTT.

V and J are TRBV10-3 and TRBJ2-2; tentatively, D is TRBD2 (5 bases). The CDR3 contains 14 residues. The germline gives CDR1 ENHRY, CDR2 SYGVKD. Trimming removed 5 bases at V and 0 bases at J, with 7 bases between. The CDR3 coding sequence is TGTGCCATCAGTTCGGGGTCGAACACCGGGGAGCTGTTTTTT. Translating it yields CAISSGSNTGELFF.